The 31 T cell receptor beta chains listed next were all sequenced from one sample in a study of cytomegalovirus exposure and HLA in healthy donors. In the PCR, 60 Vbeta and 13 Jbeta primers were used. TCRdb's copy holds only in-frame clones and misses some; the assay was immunoSEQ multiplex PCR. The table has roughly 180,000 clones, 78% seen once. Material for sequencing was PBMCs. Receptor source: a woman aged 25-40 years in good health and CMV-seropositive.

The gene calls are TRBV27 and TRBJ2-1; 10 positions match TRBD2. Germline values: CDR1 MNHEY, CDR2 SMNVEV (reference sequence). The CDR3 is 14 amino acids. Losses at the gene ends were 4 bases for V and 7 bases for J; bases not matched to a gene: 4. CDR3 residues: CASSSLAGANEQFF. In DNA form, the CDR3 reads TGTGCCAGCAGTTCCCTAGCGGGAGCGAATGAGCAGTTCTTC.

This chain joins TRBV7-2 and TRBJ1-3; possibly TRBD1 for D (5 bases). Per the germline V gene, CDR1 is SGHTA and CDR2 is FQGNSA. The V end lost 5 bases, the J end lost 0 bases, and 11 bases lay between the germline ends. The length of the CDR3 is 15 residues. The CDR3 sequence: CASSQQARSGNTIYF. In DNA form, the CDR3 reads TGTGCCAGCAGCCAACAGGCACGCTCTGGAAACACCATATATTTT.

The chain is built from TRBV10-1 and TRBJ2-3; 9 bases map to TRBD2. Trimming removed 6 bases from V and 4 bases from J; junction bases left unmatched: 8. The CDR3 has 15 amino acids. CDR1 is WNHNN and CDR2 is SYGVQD in the germline V gene (reference sequence). The CDR3 coding sequence is TGCGCCAGCAGCGGGGATAGCGGGAGCTCAGATACGCAGTATTTT. Protein: CASSGDSGSSDTQYF.

The rearrangement uses TRBV6-6 and TRBJ2-5, with D hard to call. Germline V lookup: CDR1 MNHNY, CDR2 SVGAGI (reference sequence). V gave up 2 bases and J gave up 7 bases, with 14 bases separating them. This CDR3 is 14 amino acids long. CDR3 sequence (DNA): TGTGCCAGCAGTTACATACCCCGTTCCGGGACCCAGTACTTC. Residues: CASSYIPRSGTQYF.

In regard to this clone: Within the sample, other DNA sequences also encode this same CDR3. J is TRBJ1-1 and V is TRBV6-5; unclear D gene. The CDR3 sequence is 14 residues long. Trimming stripped 0 bases from V and 0 bases from J, with 5 bases between. Per the germline V gene, CDR1 is MNHEY and CDR2 is SVGAGI. The CDR3 sequence: CASSYSRVNTEAFF. The CDR3 nucleotides are TGTGCCAGCAGTTACTCACGGGTGAACACTGAAGCTTTCTTT.

The chain couples TRBV9 to TRBJ2-1; 7 nucleotides align to TRBD2. Germline V gives CDR1 SGDLS, CDR2 YYNGEE. The CDR3 sequence is 16 residues long. Trimming removed 1 base from V and 2 bases from J; junction bases left unmatched: 6. DNA for the CDR3: TGTGCCAGCAGCGTATTCCGCGGGGGTGCCTACAATGAGCAGTTCTTC. Its translation is CASSVFRGGAYNEQFF. Together with reference TRBV9 and TRBJ2-1, the CDR3 gives the full variable domain: DSGVTQTPKHLITATGQRVTLRCSPRSGDLSVYWYQQSLDQGLQFLIQYYNGEERAKGNILERFSAQQFPDLHSELNLSSLELGDSALYFCASSVFRGGAYNEQFFGPGTRLTVL.

The chain uses TRBV2 and TRBJ1-1; no clear D gene. CDR3 length equals 12 residues. Trimming stripped 6 bases from V and 11 bases from J, with 16 bases between. Germline V gene lookup returns CDR1 SNHLY and CDR2 FYNNEI. The CDR3 DNA follows: TGTGCCAGCAGAGGTCAGCCAGGCTCGGCTTTCTTT. It codes for CASRGQPGSAFF.

V gene TRBV11-2 combines with J gene TRBJ2-7; 9 positions match TRBD2. After removal of 5 bases from V and 6 bases from J, the junction contained 8 bases not matched to a gene. Germline CDR1 reads SGHAT; CDR2 reads FQNNGV. CDR3 length: 14 amino acids. CDR3 loop: CASSPASGVIEQYF. The DNA of the CDR3 is TGTGCCAGCAGCCCGGCTAGCGGGGTGATCGAGCAGTACTTC.

J is TRBJ1-1 and V is TRBV12-5; D possibly corresponds to TRBD1 (5 bases). This CDR3 is built from 11 residues. The germline CDR1 and CDR2 sequences are LGHNT and FRNRAP. With 4 bases removed from V and 7 bases from J, the gap between germline ends came to 7 bases. CDR3 sequence reads: CASGSDSEAFF. DNA of the CDR3: TGTGCTAGTGGTTCAGACAGTGAAGCTTTCTTT.

In regard to this clone: Other DNA sequences within the sample encode an identical CDR3. The chain carries TRBV20-1 and TRBJ2-7; D ambiguous. Germline CDR1 and CDR2: DFQATT and SNEGSKA (reference sequence). The CDR3 is made up of 11 amino acids. The germline V and J ends were trimmed by 5 bases and 3 bases, with 8 bases remaining between them. The CDR3 bases are TGCAGTGCTCTAGATAGCTACGAGCAGTACTTC. Its translation: CSALDSYEQYF.

This clone was found once. This chain links TRBV20-1 with TRBJ2-7; possible D gene TRBD1, 5 bases. CDR3 length: 11 residues. Germline V gene sequence: CDR1 DFQATT, CDR2 SNEGSKA (reference sequence). CDR3 DNA: TGCAGCTCTAGGGGCATCCTATCACAGTACTTC. Protein: CSSRGILSQYF.

The chain joins TRBV6-5 to TRBJ2-5; D perhaps matches TRBD2 (6 bases). The CDR3 covers 15 residues. Trimming removed 4 bases at V and 8 bases at J, with 20 bases between. Germline values: CDR1 MNHEY, CDR2 SVGAGI. CDR3 sequence: CASSFGKTGGQTQYF. The CDR3 DNA reads as TGTGCCAGCAGTTTCGGAAAAACTGGAGGGCAAACCCAGTACTTC.

The rearrangement links TRBV10-1 to TRBJ1-5, with TRBD1 as a possible D gene (6 bases). The CDR3 sequence is 14 residues long. V was trimmed by 8 bases and J by 3 bases, leaving 14 bases between them. Germline V lookup: CDR1 WNHNN, CDR2 SYGVQD (reference sequence). CDR3 DNA sequence: TGCGCCAGCCTGGACAGCGGACCCAATCAGCCCCAGCATTTT. Translation: CASLDSGPNQPQHF.

The chain couples TRBV6-5 to TRBJ2-7; tentative D call: TRBD2 (6 bases). V dropped 2 bases and J dropped 6 bases, with 14 bases sitting between them. The CDR3 covers 14 residues. The V gene's germline CDR1 is MNHEY and CDR2 SVGAGI. CDR3 nucleotides: TGTGCCAGCAGTTACGCGGGATGGTCGGGCGAGCAGTACTTC. Translated, it gives CASSYAGWSGEQYF.

The table lists this clone with a few counts. The chain has TRBV6-6 and TRBJ2-7, with 7 bases matching TRBD2. Germline values: CDR1 MNHNY, CDR2 SVGAGI (reference sequence). This CDR3 region has 14 residues. Unmatched junction bases numbered 8, after V lost 2 bases and J lost 7 bases. CDR3: CASSYMGLMGEQYF. CDR3 nucleotides: TGTGCCAGCAGTTACATGGGACTAATGGGGGAGCAGTACTTC.

The chain uses TRBV18 and TRBJ2-6; D not resolved. The CDR3 is made up of 15 amino acids. Germline-derived CDR1 and CDR2 are KGHSH and LQKENI. With 6 bases removed from V and 1 base from J, the gap between germline ends came to 10 bases. CDR3 protein: CASSRDTSGANVLTF. CDR3 nucleotides: TGTGCCAGCTCTCGCGACACTTCTGGGGCCAACGTCCTGACTTTC. Drawing the rest from reference TRBV18 and TRBJ2-6, the complete variable domain is NAGVMQNPRHLVRRRGQEARLRCSPMKGHSHVYWYRQLPEEGLKFMVYLQKENIIDESGMPKERFSAEFPKEGPSILRIQQVVRGDSAAYFCASSRDTSGANVLTFGAGSRLTVL.

The gene calls are TRBV7-8 and TRBJ1-5; possibly TRBD1 for D (5 bases). The V gene lost 0 bases and the J gene lost 3 bases, with 9 bases spanning the gap. Per the germline V gene, CDR1 is SGHVS and CDR2 is FQNEAQ. CDR3 length equals 15 residues. In nucleotides, the CDR3 is TGTGCCAGCAGCTTAGCAGGACACTCCAATCAGCCCCAGCATTTT. Encoded protein: CASSLAGHSNQPQHF.

The V and J genes are TRBV6-1 and TRBJ1-1; 9 nucleotides match TRBD1. Losses at the gene ends were 1 base for V and 4 bases for J; bases not matched to a gene: 4. Germline V gene lookup returns CDR1 MNHNS and CDR2 SASEGT. The CDR3 spans 15 residues. The CDR3 nucleotides read TGTGCCAGCAGTGAAGGGGGACAGGGAGGCACTGAAGCTTTCTTT. Protein sequence: CASSEGGQGGTEAFF.

This clone was detected only a few times. V is TRBV5-6 and J is TRBJ2-2, with a tentative D call TRBD2 (6 bases). The germline gives CDR1 SGHDT, CDR2 YYEEEE. Trimming pared 4 bases from V and 1 base from J, leaving 17 bases between. This CDR3 spans 17 amino acids. Here the CDR3 DNA reads TGTGCCAGCAGCCCCCTCCGGGACTCCTTGAACACCGGGGAGCTGTTTTTT. Its translation: CASSPLRDSLNTGELFF.

The chain joins TRBV5-1 to TRBJ2-1; no definite D call. The germline gives CDR1 SGHRS, CDR2 YFSETQ. V was cut by 0 bases and J by 7 bases, with 5 bases left in between. This CDR3 is 12 amino acids long. This CDR3 reads CASSLAVNEQFF. CDR3 DNA: TGCGCCAGCAGCTTGGCTGTAAATGAGCAGTTCTTC.

The chain joins TRBV13 to TRBJ2-5; D is ambiguous. Trimming removed 1 base from V and 2 bases from J, with 8 bases in between. Germline V gene lookup returns CDR1 PRHDT and CDR2 FYEKMQ (reference sequence). This CDR3 comprises 14 residues. The CDR3 spells CASSLVAQQETQYF. CDR3 nucleotides: TGTGCCAGCAGCTTAGTGGCCCAGCAAGAGACCCAGTACTTC.

The chain couples TRBV4-1 to TRBJ2-3; D remains ambiguous. Germline loops: CDR1 MGHRA, CDR2 YSYEKL. Trimming shortened V by 5 bases and J by 6 bases, and 9 bases separated the two germline ends. The CDR3 has 12 residues. Here the CDR3 reads CASSSILDTQYF. The CDR3 nucleotides are TGCGCCAGCAGCTCTATACTCGATACGCAGTATTTT.

This sequence joins TRBV5-4 and TRBJ1-2, with 10 bases aligning to TRBD1. Germline V gene lookup returns CDR1 SGHNT and CDR2 YYREEE (reference sequence). The ends lost 4 bases at V and 2 bases at J; junction bases unmatched: 14. The CDR3 spans 18 residues. For the CDR3, the DNA is TGTGCCAGCAGCCCTGGCCGGGACAGGGGAATTCACAACTATGGCTACACCTTC. Protein sequence: CASSPGRDRGIHNYGYTF.

The V and J genes are TRBV4-1 and TRBJ2-7; D gene unclear. V lost 0 bases and J 0 bases, leaving 9 bases between the germline ends. The CDR3 is 15 amino acids. In germline, CDR1 is MGHRA, CDR2 YSYEKL. The CDR3: CASSQDRLRSYEQYF. The CDR3, as DNA: TGCGCCAGCAGCCAAGATCGACTCCGCTCCTACGAGCAGTACTTC.

The chain links TRBV29-1 to TRBJ2-7; unclear D gene. The germline V and J ends were trimmed by 1 base and 0 bases, with 4 bases remaining between them. CDR3 length: 12 amino acids. In germline, CDR1 is SQVTM, CDR2 ANQGSEA. CDR3 DNA: TGCAGCGTTGAAGGGAGCTCCTACGAGCAGTACTTC. Its protein is CSVEGSSYEQYF.

V usage is TRBV4-3 and J usage is TRBJ1-4, with D unresolved. CDR3 length: 16 residues. Germline V gene sequence: CDR1 LGHNA, CDR2 YSLEER. Trimming cost V 0 bases and J 8 bases, with 16 bases left between them. The CDR3 DNA sequence: TGCGCCAGCAGCCAAGAAGGTCTCACCGGCAGGGAAAAACTGTTTTTT. The encoded protein is CASSQEGLTGREKLFF.

This clone turned up a few times. This chain joins TRBV19 and TRBJ2-7; 8 bases agree with TRBD2. V was clipped by 3 bases and J by 7 bases; unmatched bases: 8. CDR1 is LNHDA, CDR2 SQIVND, per germline (reference sequence). This CDR3 spans 14 amino acids. In nucleotides, the CDR3 is TGTGCCAGTAGTATTACTAGCGGCCCTTCGGAGCAGTACTTC. Protein: CASSITSGPSEQYF.

The CDR3 reads CASSQDRLGMNTEAFF. The DNA for the CDR3 is TGCGCCAGCAGCCAAGACAGGCTGGGCATGAACACTGAAGCTTTCTTT. The chain has TRBV4-1 and TRBJ1-1; D not resolved. Deletions cut 0 bases from V and 0 bases from J, with 11 bases between. CDR1 is MGHRA, CDR2 YSYEKL, per germline. The CDR3 is 16 residues long.

The CDR3 region is CASIPRVARNNEQFF. The CDR3 DNA reads as TGTGCCAGCATCCCCCGGGTAGCTAGAAACAATGAGCAGTTCTTC. J is TRBJ2-1 and V is TRBV27; D ambiguous. Germline V gives CDR1 MNHEY, CDR2 SMNVEV (reference sequence). With 7 bases removed from V and 5 bases from J, the gap between germline ends came to 18 bases. CDR3 length equals 15 residues.

The rearrangement uses TRBV14 and TRBJ2-7; tentatively, D is TRBD2 (6 bases). CDR3 length equals 13 residues. CDR1 and CDR2 (germline): SGHDN, FVKESK. The germline V and J ends were trimmed by 4 bases and 6 bases, with 13 bases remaining between them. The CDR3 protein is CASSPASRGEQYF. Written as DNA, the CDR3 is TGTGCCAGCAGCCCAGCCTCGCGGGGCGAGCAGTACTTC.

This clone was seen a single time. CDR3 sequence: CASRPGLAYEQYF. In nucleotides, the CDR3 is TGTGCCAGCAGGCCGGGACTAGCCTACGAGCAGTACTTC. The rearrangement uses TRBV6-6 and TRBJ2-7, with 8 bases matching TRBD2. Per the germline V gene, CDR1 is MNHNY and CDR2 is SVGAGI (reference sequence). V trimming: 6 bases; J trimming: 2 bases; junction bases outside the gene matches: 3. The CDR3 has 13 amino acids.